This is a list of T cell receptor beta chains from one sample in a study of blood T cell repertoires in COVID-19. Only in-frame clones appear in the TCRdb table, and some are missing; sequencing was by immunoSEQ multiplex PCR. Found here are approximately 280,000 clones, 75% to 95% of them singletons; the top ten hold approximately 6.8%. The specimen was peripheral blood. The receptors here all came from a young woman with COVID-19, enrolled during active disease. Each CDR3 is given with its conserved first and last residue. Size tells how often a clone was seen (once, few, many) or the class of an expanded clone, and some rows leave it out.

v_gene	len	abundance	CDR3aa
TRBV28	15	.	CASSSTWTERETQYF
TRBV3-1/TRBV3-2	15	.	CASSRQTAGMGEQYF
TRBV7-2	14	.	CASSLGLAAYEQYF
TRBV24-1	15	.	CATSETTGRNQPQHF
TRBV6-4	18	once	CASSEVGGAISGANVLTF
TRBV28	13	.	CASSNTGAGELFF
TRBV12-3/TRBV12-4	13	once	CASREQGIWALHF
TRBV30	14	.	CAWGLSGGWVEQYF
TRBV19	13	once	CASSMEGGYGYTF
TRBV29-1	11	.	CSAVQGEGYTF
TRBV19	16	.	CASSIATRGLAQPQHF
TRBV6-6	13	once	CASSYSRDTGLTF
TRBV5-6	14	.	CASTRDRGSHEQFF
TRBV6-5	14	.	CASSRQGDMEPQHF
TRBV4-1	16	.	CASSQEGGAPGNTIYF
TRBV7-2	14	.	CASRGTSGAGELFF
TRBV20-1	17	.	CSASGLHRGRNTGELFF
TRBV19	15	.	CASSPGGAPSYEQYF
TRBV13	16	.	CASSQRDRGLDTEAFF
TRBV4-1	19	many	CASSQDFRTGVDWGQPQHF
TRBV30	13	.	CAWSSRTAYGYTF
TRBV7-3	16	.	CASSKPRGDNTGELFF
TRBV6-5	15	.	CATTGTWGSNQPQHF
TRBV7-2	15	.	CASSLEQRSNQPQHF
TRBV14	15	few	CASSQDRGQEETQYF
TRBV3-1/TRBV3-2	11	.	CASRRGGEQYF